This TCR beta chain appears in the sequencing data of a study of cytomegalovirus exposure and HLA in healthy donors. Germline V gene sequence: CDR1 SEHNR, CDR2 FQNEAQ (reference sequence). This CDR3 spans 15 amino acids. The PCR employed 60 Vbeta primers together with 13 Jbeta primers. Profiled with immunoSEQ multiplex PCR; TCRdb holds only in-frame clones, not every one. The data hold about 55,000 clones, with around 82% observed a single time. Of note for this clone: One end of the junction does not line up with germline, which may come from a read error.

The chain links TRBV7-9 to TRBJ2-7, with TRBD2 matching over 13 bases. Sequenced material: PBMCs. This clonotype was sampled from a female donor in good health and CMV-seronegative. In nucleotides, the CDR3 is TGTTCCAGCAGCTTGACTAGCGGGGGGAGTTACGAGCAGTACTTC. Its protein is CSSSLTSGGSYEQYF.